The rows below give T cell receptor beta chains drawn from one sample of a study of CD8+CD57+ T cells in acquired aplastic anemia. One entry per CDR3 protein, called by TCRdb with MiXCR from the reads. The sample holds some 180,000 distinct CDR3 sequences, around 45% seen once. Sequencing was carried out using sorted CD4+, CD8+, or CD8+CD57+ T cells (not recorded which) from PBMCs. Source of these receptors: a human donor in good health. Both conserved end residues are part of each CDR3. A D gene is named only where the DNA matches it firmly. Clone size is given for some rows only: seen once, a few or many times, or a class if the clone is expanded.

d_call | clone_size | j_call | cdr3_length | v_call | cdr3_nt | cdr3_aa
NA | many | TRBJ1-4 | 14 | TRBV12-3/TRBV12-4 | TGTGCCAGCAGTCAGACAGCAACTAATGAAAAACTGTTTTTT | CASSQTATNEKLFF
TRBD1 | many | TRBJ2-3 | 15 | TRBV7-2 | TGTGCCAGCAGCCCGTTCGGACAGGGAACAGATACGCAGTATTTT | CASSPFGQGTDTQYF
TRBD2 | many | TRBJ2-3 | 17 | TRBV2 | TGTGCCAGCAGTCCGGGACTAGCGGGGCCTGGCACAGATACGCAGTATTTT | CASSPGLAGPGTDTQYF
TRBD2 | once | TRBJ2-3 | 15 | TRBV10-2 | TGCGCCAGCAGCATACTAGCGGGGATTACAGATACGCAGTATTTT | CASSILAGITDTQYF
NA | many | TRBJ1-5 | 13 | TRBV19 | TGTGCCAGTAGTATAGTATTCGATCAGCCCCAGCATTTT | CASSIVFDQPQHF
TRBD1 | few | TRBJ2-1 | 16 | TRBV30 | TGTGCCTGGAGTGTAATAGGGACAGGGGCCAGGGGAGAGCAGTTCTTC | CAWSVIGTGARGEQFF
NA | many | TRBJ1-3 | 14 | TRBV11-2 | TGTGCCAGCAGCCTGACACCCTCTGGAAACACCATATATTTT | CASSLTPSGNTIYF
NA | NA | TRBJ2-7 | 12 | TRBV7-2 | TGTGCCAGCAGCTATAAGACCTACGAGCAGTACTTC | CASSYKTYEQYF
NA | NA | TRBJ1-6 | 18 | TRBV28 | TGTGCCAGCAGTTTAGTCCAAATTCGACGAGCCTATAATTCACCCCTCCACTTT | CASSLVQIRRAYNSPLHF
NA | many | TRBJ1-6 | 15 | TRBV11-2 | TGTGCCAGCAGCTTAGTTGTTGCCCCTAATTCACCCCTCCACTTT | CASSLVVAPNSPLHF
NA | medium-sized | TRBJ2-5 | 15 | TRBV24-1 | TGTGCCACCAGTGACGCCCGGACAGTCCAAGAGACCCAGTACTTC | CATSDARTVQETQYF
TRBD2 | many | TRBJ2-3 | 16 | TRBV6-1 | TGTGCCAGCACCTCGTTTAGCGGGGCGAGCACAGATACGCAGTATTTT | CASTSFSGASTDTQYF
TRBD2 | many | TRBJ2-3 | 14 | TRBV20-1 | TGCAGTGCTACACTAGCGGGAGTTGTAGATACGCAGTATTTT | CSATLAGVVDTQYF
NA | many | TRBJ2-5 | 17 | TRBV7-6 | TGTGCCAGCAGCTTCTTTACAGGGAAAAGAAGCCAAGAGACCCAGTACTTC | CASSFFTGKRSQETQYF
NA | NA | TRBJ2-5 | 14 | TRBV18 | TGTGCCAGCTCACCGGGAACCGTCCAAGAGACCCAGTACTTC | CASSPGTVQETQYF
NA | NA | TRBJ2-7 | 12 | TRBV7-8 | TGTGCCAGCAGCGCTCTGGGGGGCGAGCAGTACTTC | CASSALGGEQYF
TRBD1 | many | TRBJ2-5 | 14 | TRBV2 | TGTGCCAGCAGGGACCGGACAGGGCGGGAGACCCAGTACTTC | CASRDRTGRETQYF
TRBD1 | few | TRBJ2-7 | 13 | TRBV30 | TGTGCCTGGAGGTTAGCAGGGGGCTACGAGCAGTACTTC | CAWRLAGGYEQYF
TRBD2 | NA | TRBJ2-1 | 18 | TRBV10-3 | TGTGCCATCAGTGAAAAGGGGGGACTAGCGGGATTGGGGGATGAGCAGTTCTTC | CAISEKGGLAGLGDEQFF
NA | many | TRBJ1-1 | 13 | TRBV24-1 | TGTGCCACCAGTGATCCTGGAACCGCTGAAGCTTTCTTT | CATSDPGTAEAFF
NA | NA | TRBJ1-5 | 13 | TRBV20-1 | TGCAGTGCTAGTCTGGGGAAAGGGCAGTCCCAGCATTTT | CSASLGKGQSQHF
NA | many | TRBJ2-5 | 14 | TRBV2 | TGTGCCAGCATCCACCCCGGACAGCAAGAGACCCAGTACTTC | CASIHPGQQETQYF
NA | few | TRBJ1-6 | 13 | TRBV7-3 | TGTGCCAGCAGCCAGAAGGACGTTTCACCCCTCCACTTT | CASSQKDVSPLHF
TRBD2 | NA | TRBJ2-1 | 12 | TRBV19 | TGTGCCAGTAGTTTCGGACTAGATGAGCAGTTCTTC | CASSFGLDEQFF